What follows is one T cell receptor (beta chain) and its context. Its antigen is as yet unknown. The authors ran the immunoSEQ assay, v3.0, at survey level. Libraries were prepared by immunoSEQ multiplex PCR; TCRdb keeps only in-frame clonotypes and omits some of them. The repertoire consists of 30,000 or so clones, with 75% to 95% occurring once and the leading ten covering 4% to 5.5%. The data stem from a study of long-term antiretroviral therapy in people with HIV. Study-level points and caveats: In samples taken after ART, diversity increased but remained below transplant donor control levels.

Without exception, participants with HIV were treated in the United States. Every specimen held between about 0.9-11 million cryopreserved PBMC. These were thawed and washed before DNA extraction. CDR1 and CDR2 (germline): LNHDA, SQIVND (reference sequence). The length of the CDR3 is 13 residues. With 3 bases clipped from V and 6 bases from J, the junction kept 4 bases outside the gene matches. The sequence came from a woman between 35 and 50 years old with HIV. The specimen comprised unsorted PBMCs, sampled 5 to 5.5 years after starting antiretroviral therapy. This sequence joins TRBV19 and TRBJ1-1, with TRBD1 identical over 7 bases. The CDR3 here is CASSMMQGAEAFF. The CDR3 nucleotides are TGTGCCAGTAGTATGATGCAGGGGGCTGAAGCTTTCTTT.